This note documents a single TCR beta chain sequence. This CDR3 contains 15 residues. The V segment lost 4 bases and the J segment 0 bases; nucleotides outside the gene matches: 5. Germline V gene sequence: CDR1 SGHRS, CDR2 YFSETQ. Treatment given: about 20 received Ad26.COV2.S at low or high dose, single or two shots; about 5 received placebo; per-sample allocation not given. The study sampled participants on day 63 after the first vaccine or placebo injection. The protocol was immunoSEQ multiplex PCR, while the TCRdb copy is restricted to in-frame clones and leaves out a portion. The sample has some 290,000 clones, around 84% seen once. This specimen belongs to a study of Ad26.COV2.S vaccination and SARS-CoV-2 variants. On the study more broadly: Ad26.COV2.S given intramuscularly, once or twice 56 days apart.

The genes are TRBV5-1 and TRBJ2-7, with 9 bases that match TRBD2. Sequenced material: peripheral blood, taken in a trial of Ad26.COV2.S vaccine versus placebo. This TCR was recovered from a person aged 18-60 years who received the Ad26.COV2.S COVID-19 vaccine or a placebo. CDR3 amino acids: CASSLSSGDSYEQYF. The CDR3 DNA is TGCGCCAGCAGCCTTTCTAGCGGGGACTCCTACGAGCAGTACTTC.